This T cell receptor beta chain was documented in a study of immune cell composition in non-small cell lung cancer. The repertoire was sequenced with immunoSEQ multiplex PCR; TCRdb's copy has only in-frame clones and lacks some. The data hold approximately 2,500 clones, with about three quarters observed a single time. Germline V gene data show CDR1 as WNHNN and CDR2 as SYGVQD (reference sequence). V lost 11 bases and J lost 6; bases outside the gene matches: 28. This CDR3 has 19 amino acids. Study-wide results and caveats: 75% of squamous and about 31% of adenocarcinoma cases had tumour-associated clones >0.5%.

On this clone: The target antigen is unknown.

The clonotype was recovered from a human donor with non-small cell lung cancer. Sequencing was performed on lung tumor tissue. V usage is TRBV10-1 and J usage is TRBJ2-3; 8 positions agree with TRBD2. The DNA of the CDR3 is TGCGCCCCCATTAACCCTGCCCCAATACGGACTAGCCTCCCGGATACGCAGTATTTT. Its translation: CAPINPAPIRTSLPDTQYF.